What follows is one T cell receptor beta chain and its context. Using immunoSEQ multiplex PCR, the repertoire was profiled, and TCRdb retains in-frame clones only, with some absent. Among roughly 30,000 clones listed, 65% to 90% were seen once. This specimen comes from a study of blood T cell repertoires in COVID-19. Study context: Sites in the United States, Italy and Spain provided acute and convalescent COVID-19 samples.

CDR1 is KGHDR and CDR2 is SFDVKD in the germline V gene. With V trimmed by 1 base and J by 9 bases, 8 bases remained unmatched. The CDR3 is 15 residues long. This TCR was sampled from a man in his fifties or sixties with active COVID-19. V and J are TRBV24-1 and TRBJ2-1; the match to TRBD2 covers 7 bases. Source material: peripheral blood. The CDR3 DNA reads TGTGCCACCAGTGATTTCAGCGCGGGAGCTCCTGAGCAGTTCTTC. It is translated as CATSDFSAGAPEQFF.